The rows below give T cell receptor beta chains drawn from one sample of a study of regulatory T cells in long-lasting Graves disease. TCRdb reprocessed the multiplex PCR reads via MiXCR and lists one record per CDR3 protein. The sample gives fewer than 400,000 distinct CDR3 sequences, 15% to 20% of which show up once; about 36% is in the top ten. The specimen comprised peripheral blood mononuclear cells (PBMCs), sampled at new diagnosis, from a patient treated with antithyroid drugs. The receptors stem from a female donor with Graves disease. Each CDR3 is given with its conserved first and last residue. The D gene is left open where the match is weak. The size entry is marked missing in some rows and otherwise reads once, few, many or a size class.

clone_size j_call v_call d_call cdr3_aa cdr3_nt
many TRBJ2-3 TRBV7-2 NA CAGGAGVGTDTQYF TGTGCCGGGGGGGCGGGAGTGGGCACAGATACGCAGTATTTT
NA TRBJ2-1 TRBV28 TRBD2 CASPRTSGQEAYNEQFF TGTGCCAGCCCCCGGACTAGCGGTCAAGAAGCCTACAATGAGCAGTTCTTC
many TRBJ2-3 TRBV27 TRBD1 CASSLSGQSTDTQYF TGTGCCAGCAGTTTATCGGGACAGAGCACAGATACGCAGTATTTT
many TRBJ2-7 TRBV27 TRBD2 CASGEFPRGGAYEQYF TGTGCCAGCGGGGAGTTCCCCCGGGGGGGGGCCTACGAGCAGTACTTC
NA TRBJ1-2 TRBV11-3 TRBD1 CASSTGQGAFGDGYTF TGTGCCAGCAGCACAGGACAGGGGGCTTTCGGTGATGGCTACACCTTC
few TRBJ2-7 TRBV10-1 NA CASSEGAGAYEQYF TGCGCCAGCAGTGAGGGGGCAGGTGCCTACGAGCAGTACTTC
many TRBJ2-5 TRBV20-1 NA CSAFGDTSQETQYF TGCAGTGCTTTCGGAGACACTTCTCAAGAGACCCAGTACTTC
few TRBJ2-7 TRBV28 TRBD2 CASKGLAGGVDEQYF TGTGCCAGCAAGGGACTAGCGGGAGGTGTGGACGAGCAGTACTTC
NA TRBJ2-7 TRBV27 TRBD1 CASSSRQGLAYEQYF TGTGCCAGCAGTTCCCGACAGGGGCTTGCCTACGAGCAGTACTTC
NA TRBJ2-7 TRBV6-1 TRBD2 CASRPTSTSYEQYF TGTGCCAGCAGGCCGACTAGCACGAGCTACGAGCAGTACTTC
many TRBJ2-3 TRBV2 NA CASSVFVPDTQYF TGTGCCAGCAGTGTCTTTGTCCCCGATACGCAGTATTTT
many TRBJ2-7 TRBV12-3/TRBV12-4 TRBD1 CASSQRQGTYEQYF TGTGCCAGCAGTCAACGACAGGGGACGTACGAGCAGTACTTC
many TRBJ1-2 TRBV29-1 NA CSFGTLGYGYTF TGCAGCTTCGGGACTTTGGGTTATGGCTACACCTTC
NA TRBJ2-5 TRBV19 TRBD2 CASSFSGLAGGRGETQYF TGTGCCAGTAGTTTTTCGGGACTAGCGGGAGGGAGAGGAGAGACCCAGTACTTC
many TRBJ2-7 TRBV28 TRBD2 CASRAGTSGRAYEQYF TGTGCCAGCAGGGCCGGGACTAGCGGGAGAGCCTACGAGCAGTACTTC
many TRBJ1-1 TRBV28 NA CASSSFPGLYAEAFF TGTGCCAGCAGTTCCTTCCCCGGTCTCTATGCTGAAGCTTTCTTT
many TRBJ2-7 TRBV2 TRBD2 CASSKATSGPYEQYF TGTGCCAGCAGTAAGGCGACTAGCGGCCCCTACGAGCAGTACTTC
NA TRBJ1-3 TRBV12-5 NA CASGAPPGVLGNTIYF TGTGCTAGTGGTGCACCTCCAGGGGTTTTGGGAAACACCATATATTTT
few TRBJ1-3 TRBV5-1 TRBD1 CASSLDGTVSGNTIYF TGCGCCAGCAGCTTGGACGGGACAGTTTCTGGAAACACCATATATTTT
NA TRBJ1-2 TRBV18 NA CASSPLMGENYGYTF TGTGCCAGCTCACCTCTTATGGGGGAGAACTATGGCTACACCTTC
NA TRBJ2-1 TRBV7-9 TRBD1 CASSSNRDTGGDEQFF TGTGCCAGCAGCTCCAACCGGGACACAGGGGGCGATGAGCAGTTCTTC